This T cell receptor (beta chain) was obtained from a study of early T cells in non-severe SARS-CoV-2 infection. Via MiXCR, TCRdb re-called the 5' RACE reads, giving one row per CDR3 protein. The sample lists 76,000 or so distinct CDR3 sequences, roughly 12% seen once, with about 4.4% in the top ten. This CDR3 region has 15 residues. V dropped 4 bases and J dropped 0; count of bases not matched to a gene: 3. Germline V gives CDR1 SGHRS, CDR2 YFSETQ. The specimen sequenced was whole blood. J is TRBJ2-1 and V is TRBV5-1; 8 nucleotides align to TRBD1. The TCR originated in an adult who was a healthcare worker with PCR-confirmed SARS-CoV-2 infection or an uninfected control (not recorded which). The CDR3 spells CASSQGASSYNEQFF. CDR3 DNA: TGCGCCAGCAGCCAGGGGGCGAGCTCCTACAATGAGCAGTTCTTC.